This T cell receptor beta chain was obtained from a study of post-analysis software for immune sequencing data. Study summary: There were relapsing-remitting, secondary progressive and progressive-relapsing multiple sclerosis among the disease courses included. Study-wide results and limits: Normalized Chao1 diversity was significantly lower in multiple sclerosis patients than in controls. A few TRBV segments (TRBV5-6, TRBV5-1 and TRBV20-1 among them) occurred more frequently in patients than in controls.

This clonotype was observed at least ten times. Its antigen is not known. The CDR3 is made up of 14 amino acids. Trimming cost V 1 base and J 3 bases; bases outside gene matches: 3. The germline V gene encodes CDR1 SGHVS and CDR2 FQNEAQ. TCR beta libraries were prepared from cDNA with unique molecular identifiers. MiXCR, run by TCRdb on the PCR reads, gives a single entry per CDR3 protein. The table shows over 150,000 distinct CDR3 sequences, with roughly 30% occurring only once. This TCR was recovered from a girl between 10 and 17 years old with multiple sclerosis. The sequenced sample was blood. The chain carries TRBV7-8 and TRBJ2-7; 7 bases line up with TRBD1. This chain's CDR3 is CASSLGGTVYEQYF. The CDR3 region has the DNA TGTGCCAGCAGCTTAGGAGGGACAGTCTACGAGCAGTACTTC.